This paragraph reports one T cell receptor (beta chain). Its target is not known. The junction had 5 bases not matched to a gene; V was cut back by 3 bases and J by 3 bases. The germline V gene has CDR1 LNHDA and CDR2 SQIVND (reference sequence). This CDR3 contains 14 residues. Primers for the PCR totalled 60 Vbeta and 13 Jbeta. Only in-frame clones appear in the TCRdb table, and some are missing; sequencing was by immunoSEQ multiplex PCR. The table includes 150,000 to 200,000 clones, around four fifths detected once. These donors counted as nominally healthy when sampled, but unrecorded immune exposures were likely. The entry originates in a study of cytomegalovirus exposure and HLA in healthy donors. Notes on the study in general: Among TCR beta chains, those listed as cytomegalovirus-associated numbered fewer than 200.

This receptor was obtained from a middle-aged man in good health and CMV-seropositive. Specimen: PBMCs. This chain links TRBV19 with TRBJ2-7; 7 bases match TRBD1. DNA for the CDR3: TGTGCCAGTAGTATCACGGACAGGTTCTACGAGCAGTACTTC. This sequence encodes CASSITDRFYEQYF.